There are many counts of the clone carrying this T cell receptor (beta chain). Whole blood was used without fractionation, so all unsorted peripheral T cells were included. Peripheral blood, more than 2 ml, was drawn for RNA extraction. V lost 3 bases, J lost 2 bases, and 11 bases lay in between. CDR3 length equals 14 residues. CDR1 is SGDLS and CDR2 is YYNGEE in the germline V gene. The sample comes from a study of HIV-infected patients and healthy controls. Alpha and beta constant-region primers primed reverse transcription of around 0.5 ug RNA. Each of the alpha and beta chains got its own library through chain-specific third strand synthesis with indices. One entry per CDR3 protein, called by TCRdb with MiXCR from the 5' RACE reads. The table records 10,000 to 15,000 distinct CDR3 sequences, around 9.9% of them present only once.

The chain uses TRBV9 and TRBJ2-5; D may be TRBD2 (5 bases). This receptor was taken from an adult in good health. The sequencing sample was made of blood. The CDR3 sequence is CASSEWTGQETQYF. CDR3 DNA sequence: TGTGCCAGCAGCGAATGGACGGGACAAGAGACCCAGTACTTC. Based on the CDR3 plus reference TRBV9 and TRBJ2-5, the full variable domain is DSGVTQTPKHLITATGQRVTLRCSPRSGDLSVYWYQQSLDQGLQFLIQYYNGEERAKGNILERFSAQQFPDLHSELNLSSLELGDSALYFCASSEWTGQETQYFGPGTRLLVL.